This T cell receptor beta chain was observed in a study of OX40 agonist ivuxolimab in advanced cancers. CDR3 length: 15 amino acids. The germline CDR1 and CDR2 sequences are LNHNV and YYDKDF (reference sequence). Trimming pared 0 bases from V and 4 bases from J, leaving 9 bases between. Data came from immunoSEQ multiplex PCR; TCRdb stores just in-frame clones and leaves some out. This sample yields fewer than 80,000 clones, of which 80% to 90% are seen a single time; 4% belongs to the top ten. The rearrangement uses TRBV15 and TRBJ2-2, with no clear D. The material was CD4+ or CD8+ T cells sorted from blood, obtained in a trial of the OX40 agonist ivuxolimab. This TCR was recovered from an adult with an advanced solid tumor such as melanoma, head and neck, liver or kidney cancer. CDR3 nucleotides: TGTGCCACCAGCAGAGAAAGGGCGGCCACCGGGGAGCTGTTTTTT. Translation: CATSRERAATGELFF.